This T cell receptor (beta chain) is drawn from a study of OX40 agonist ivuxolimab in advanced cancers. Method: immunoSEQ multiplex PCR; TCRdb's copy keeps in-frame clones and lacks some. Of some 57,000 clones in the sample, roughly 84% were seen once. The CDR3 totals 12 residues. CDR1 and CDR2 (germline): ENHRY, SYGVKD. The germline V and J ends were trimmed by 4 bases and 4 bases, with 8 bases remaining between them. This chain connects TRBV10-3 to TRBJ2-7; the D gene is possibly TRBD1 (6 bases). The receptor was isolated from an adult with an advanced solid tumor such as melanoma, head and neck, liver or kidney cancer. Sequences were derived from CD4+ or CD8+ T cells sorted from blood, sampled in a trial of the OX40 agonist ivuxolimab. The CDR3 DNA reads as TGTGCCATCAGTGGACAGGAGTACGAGCAGTACTTC. The encoded protein is CAISGQEYEQYF.